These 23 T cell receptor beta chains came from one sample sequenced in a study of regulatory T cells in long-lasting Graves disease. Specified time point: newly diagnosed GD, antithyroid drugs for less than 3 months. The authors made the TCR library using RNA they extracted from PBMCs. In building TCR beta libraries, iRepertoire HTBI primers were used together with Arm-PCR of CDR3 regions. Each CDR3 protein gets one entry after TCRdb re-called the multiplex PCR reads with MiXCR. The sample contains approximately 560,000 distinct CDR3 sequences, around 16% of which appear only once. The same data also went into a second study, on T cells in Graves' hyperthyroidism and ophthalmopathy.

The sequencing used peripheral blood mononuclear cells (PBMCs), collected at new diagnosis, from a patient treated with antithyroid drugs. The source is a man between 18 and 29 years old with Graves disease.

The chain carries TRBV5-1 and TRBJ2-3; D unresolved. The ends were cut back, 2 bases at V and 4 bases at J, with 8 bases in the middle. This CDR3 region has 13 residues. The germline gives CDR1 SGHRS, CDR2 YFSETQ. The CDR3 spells CASSFNSPDTQYF. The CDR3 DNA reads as TGCGCCAGCAGCTTTAACTCGCCAGATACGCAGTATTTT.

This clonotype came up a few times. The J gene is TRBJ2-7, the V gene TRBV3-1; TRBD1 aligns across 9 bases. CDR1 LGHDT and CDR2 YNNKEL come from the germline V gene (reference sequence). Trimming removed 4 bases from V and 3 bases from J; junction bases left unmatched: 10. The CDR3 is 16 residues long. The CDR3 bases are TGTGCCAGCAGCCGATTCTCCGGGACAGGGTACTACGAGCAGTACTTC. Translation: CASSRFSGTGYYEQYF.

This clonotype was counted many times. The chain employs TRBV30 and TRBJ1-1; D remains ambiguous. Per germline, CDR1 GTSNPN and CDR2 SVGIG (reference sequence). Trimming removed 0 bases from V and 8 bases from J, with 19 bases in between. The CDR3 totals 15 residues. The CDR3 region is CAWSVPGRQGQEAFF. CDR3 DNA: TGTGCCTGGAGTGTGCCCGGACGACAAGGTCAAGAAGCTTTCTTT. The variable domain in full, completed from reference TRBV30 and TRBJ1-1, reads SQTIHQWPATLVQPVGSPLSLECTVEGTSNPNLYWYRQAAGRGLQLLFYSVGIGQISSEVPQNLSASRPQDRQFILSSKKLLLSDSGFYLCAWSVPGRQGQEAFFGQGTRLTVV.

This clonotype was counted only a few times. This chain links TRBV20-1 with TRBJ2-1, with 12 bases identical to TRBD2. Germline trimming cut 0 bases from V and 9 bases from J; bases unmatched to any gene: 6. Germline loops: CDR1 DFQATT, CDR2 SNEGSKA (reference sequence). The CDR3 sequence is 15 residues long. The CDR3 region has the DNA TGCAGTGCTAGAGACTCGACTAGCGGGAGTATTGAGCAGTTCTTC. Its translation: CSARDSTSGSIEQFF.

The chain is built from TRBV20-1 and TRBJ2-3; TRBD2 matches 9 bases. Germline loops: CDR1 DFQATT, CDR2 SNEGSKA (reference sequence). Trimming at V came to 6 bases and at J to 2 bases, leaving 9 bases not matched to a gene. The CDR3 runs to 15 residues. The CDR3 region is CSAPRLAVPTDTQYF. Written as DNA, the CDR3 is TGCAGTGCCCCAAGACTAGCGGTACCCACAGATACGCAGTATTTT.

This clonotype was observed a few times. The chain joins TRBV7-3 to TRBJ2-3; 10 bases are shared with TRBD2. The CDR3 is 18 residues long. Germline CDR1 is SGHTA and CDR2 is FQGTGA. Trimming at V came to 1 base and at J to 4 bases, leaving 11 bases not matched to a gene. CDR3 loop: CASSLRGGASGRADTQYF. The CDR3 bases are TGTGCCAGCAGCTTAAGGGGCGGGGCTAGCGGGAGAGCAGATACGCAGTATTTT.

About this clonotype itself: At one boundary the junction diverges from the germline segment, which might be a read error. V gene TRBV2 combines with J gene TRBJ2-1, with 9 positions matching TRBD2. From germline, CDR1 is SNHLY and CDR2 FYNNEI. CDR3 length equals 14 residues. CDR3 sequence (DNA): TGTGCCAGCAGTGAAGCAGGAGGACAAGCTAGCGGGGTCTTC. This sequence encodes CASSEAGGQASGVF.

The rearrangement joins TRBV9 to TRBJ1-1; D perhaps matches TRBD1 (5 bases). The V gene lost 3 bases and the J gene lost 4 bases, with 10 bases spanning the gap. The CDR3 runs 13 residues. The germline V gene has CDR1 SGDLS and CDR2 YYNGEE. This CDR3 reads CASSEGVSTEAFF. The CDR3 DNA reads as TGTGCCAGCAGCGAAGGGGTGAGCACTGAAGCTTTCTTT.

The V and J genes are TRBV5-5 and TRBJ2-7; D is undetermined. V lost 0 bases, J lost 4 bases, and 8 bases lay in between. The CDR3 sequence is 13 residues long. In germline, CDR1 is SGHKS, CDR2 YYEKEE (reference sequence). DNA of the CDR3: TGTGCCAGCAGCTTGGGGTCAAAATACGAGCAGTACTTC. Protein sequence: CASSLGSKYEQYF.

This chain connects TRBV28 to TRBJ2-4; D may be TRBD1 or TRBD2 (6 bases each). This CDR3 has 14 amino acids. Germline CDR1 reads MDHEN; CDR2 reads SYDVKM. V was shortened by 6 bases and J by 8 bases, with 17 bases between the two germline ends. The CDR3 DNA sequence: TGTGCCAGCAGCACCGGGGGTAAGGGGGACATTCAGTACTTC. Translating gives CASSTGGKGDIQYF. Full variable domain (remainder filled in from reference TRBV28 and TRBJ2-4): DVKVTQSSRYLVKRTGEKVFLECVQDMDHENMFWYRQDPGLGLRLIYFSYDVKMKEKGDIPEGYSVSREKKERFSLILESASTNQTSMYLCASSTGGKGDIQYFGAGTRLSVL.

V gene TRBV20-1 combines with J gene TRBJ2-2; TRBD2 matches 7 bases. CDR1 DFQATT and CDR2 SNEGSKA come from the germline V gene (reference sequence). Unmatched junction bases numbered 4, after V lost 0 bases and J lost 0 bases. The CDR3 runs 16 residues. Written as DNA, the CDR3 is TGCAGTGCTAGAGATCCCAGCGGGGCGAACACCGGGGAGCTGTTTTTT. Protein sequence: CSARDPSGANTGELFF.

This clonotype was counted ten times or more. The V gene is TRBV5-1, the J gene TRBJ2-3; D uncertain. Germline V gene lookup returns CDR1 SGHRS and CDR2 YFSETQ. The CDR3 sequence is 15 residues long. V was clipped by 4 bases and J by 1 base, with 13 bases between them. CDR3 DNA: TGCGCCAGCAGCCGAGTGGCGGATCGCACAGATACGCAGTATTTT. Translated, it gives CASSRVADRTDTQYF. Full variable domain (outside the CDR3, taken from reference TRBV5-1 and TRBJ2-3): KAGVTQTPRYLIKTRGQQVTLSCSPISGHRSVSWYQQTPGQGLQFLFEYFSETQRNKGNFPGRFSGRQFSNSRSEMNVSTLELGDSALYLCASSRVADRTDTQYFGPGTRLTVL.

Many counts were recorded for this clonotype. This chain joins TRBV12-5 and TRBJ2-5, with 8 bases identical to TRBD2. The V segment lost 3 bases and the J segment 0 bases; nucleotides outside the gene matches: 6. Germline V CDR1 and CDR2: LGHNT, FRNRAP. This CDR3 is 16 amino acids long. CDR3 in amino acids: CASGFETSAYQETQYF. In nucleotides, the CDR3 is TGTGCTAGTGGTTTTGAGACTAGCGCGTACCAAGAGACCCAGTACTTC.

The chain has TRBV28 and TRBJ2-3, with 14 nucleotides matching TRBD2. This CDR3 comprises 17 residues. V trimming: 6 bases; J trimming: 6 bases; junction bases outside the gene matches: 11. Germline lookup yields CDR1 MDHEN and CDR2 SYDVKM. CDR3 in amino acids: CASRDKGLAGERDTQYF. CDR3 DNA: TGTGCCAGCAGGGATAAGGGACTAGCGGGAGAGAGGGATACGCAGTATTTT.

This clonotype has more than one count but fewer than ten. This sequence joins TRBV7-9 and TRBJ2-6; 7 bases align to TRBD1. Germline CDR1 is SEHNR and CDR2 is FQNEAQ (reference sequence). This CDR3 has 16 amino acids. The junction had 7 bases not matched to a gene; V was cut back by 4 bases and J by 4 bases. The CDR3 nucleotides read TGTGCCAGCAGCTCATCGACAGGGTCCGGGGCCAACGTCCTGACTTTC. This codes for CASSSSTGSGANVLTF.

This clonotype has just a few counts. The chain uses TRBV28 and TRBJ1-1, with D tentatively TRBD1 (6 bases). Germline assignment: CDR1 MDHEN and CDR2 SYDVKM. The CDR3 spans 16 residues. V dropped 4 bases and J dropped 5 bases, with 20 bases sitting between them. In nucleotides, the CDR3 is TGTGCCAGCAGTTCCGCTTACGGGACTCAGGGGACTGAAGCTTTCTTT. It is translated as CASSSAYGTQGTEAFF.

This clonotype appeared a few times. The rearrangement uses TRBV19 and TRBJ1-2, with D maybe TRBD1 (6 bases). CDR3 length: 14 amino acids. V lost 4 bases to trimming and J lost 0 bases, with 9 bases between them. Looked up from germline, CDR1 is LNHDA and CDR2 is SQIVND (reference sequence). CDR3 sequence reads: CASSKDRSNYGYTF. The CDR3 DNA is TGTGCCAGTAGTAAGGACAGATCTAACTATGGCTACACCTTC.

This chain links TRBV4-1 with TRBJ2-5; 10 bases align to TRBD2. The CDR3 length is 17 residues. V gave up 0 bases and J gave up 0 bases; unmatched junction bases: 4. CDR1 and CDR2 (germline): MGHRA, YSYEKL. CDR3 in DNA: TGCGCCAGCAGCCAAGAAATGGGACTAGCGAACCAAGAGACCCAGTACTTC. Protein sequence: CASSQEMGLANQETQYF.

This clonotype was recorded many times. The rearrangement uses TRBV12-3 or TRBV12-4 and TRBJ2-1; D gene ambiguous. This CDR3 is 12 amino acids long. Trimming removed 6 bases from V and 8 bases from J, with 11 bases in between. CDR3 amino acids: CASSLRVDEQFF. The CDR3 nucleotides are TGTGCCAGCAGCTTACGCGTCGATGAGCAGTTCTTC.

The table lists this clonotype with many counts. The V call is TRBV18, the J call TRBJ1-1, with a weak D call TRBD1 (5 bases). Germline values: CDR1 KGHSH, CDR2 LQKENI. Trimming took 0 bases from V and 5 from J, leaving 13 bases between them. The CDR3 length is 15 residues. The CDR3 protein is CASSPPEGLETEAFF. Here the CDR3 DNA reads TGTGCCAGCTCACCACCCGAGGGGCTAGAAACTGAAGCTTTCTTT.

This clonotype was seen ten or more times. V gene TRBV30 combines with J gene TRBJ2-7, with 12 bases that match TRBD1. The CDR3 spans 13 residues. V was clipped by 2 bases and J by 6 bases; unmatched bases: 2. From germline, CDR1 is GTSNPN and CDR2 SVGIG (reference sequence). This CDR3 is CAWSTGQGAEQYF. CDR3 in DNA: TGTGCCTGGAGTACGGGACAGGGGGCCGAGCAGTACTTC.

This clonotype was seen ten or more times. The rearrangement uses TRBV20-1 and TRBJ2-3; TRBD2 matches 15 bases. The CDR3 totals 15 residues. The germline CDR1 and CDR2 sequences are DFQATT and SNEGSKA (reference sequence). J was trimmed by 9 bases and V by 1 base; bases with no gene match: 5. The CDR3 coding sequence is TGCAGTGCTAGAGGGACTAGCGGGAGGGCCGACACGCAGTATTTT. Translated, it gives CSARGTSGRADTQYF.

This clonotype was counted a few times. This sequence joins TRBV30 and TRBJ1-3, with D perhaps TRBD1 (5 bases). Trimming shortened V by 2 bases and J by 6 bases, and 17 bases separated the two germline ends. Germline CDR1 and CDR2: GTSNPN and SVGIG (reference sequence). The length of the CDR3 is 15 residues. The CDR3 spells CAWSRGGEGLNTIYF. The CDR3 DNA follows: TGTGCCTGGAGTAGGGGCGGGGAAGGCCTAAACACCATATATTTT.